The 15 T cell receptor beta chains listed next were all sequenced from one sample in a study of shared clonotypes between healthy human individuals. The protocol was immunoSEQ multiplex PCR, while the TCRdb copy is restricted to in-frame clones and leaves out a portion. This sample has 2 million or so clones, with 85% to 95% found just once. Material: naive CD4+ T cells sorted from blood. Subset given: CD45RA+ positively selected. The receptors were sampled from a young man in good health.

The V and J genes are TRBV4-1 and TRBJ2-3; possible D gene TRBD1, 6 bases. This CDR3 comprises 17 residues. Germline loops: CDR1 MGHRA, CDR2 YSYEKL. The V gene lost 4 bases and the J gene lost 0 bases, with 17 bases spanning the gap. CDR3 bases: TGCGCCAGCAGCCTCCGAGCGACAGGTCTTAGCACAGATACGCAGTATTTT. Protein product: CASSLRATGLSTDTQYF.

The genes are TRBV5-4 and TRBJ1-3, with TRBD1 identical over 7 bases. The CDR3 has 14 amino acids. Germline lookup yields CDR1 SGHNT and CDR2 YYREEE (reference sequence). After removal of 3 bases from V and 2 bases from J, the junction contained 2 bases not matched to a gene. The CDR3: CASSSGQPGNTIYF. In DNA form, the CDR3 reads TGTGCCAGCAGCTCGGGACAGCCTGGAAACACCATATATTTT.

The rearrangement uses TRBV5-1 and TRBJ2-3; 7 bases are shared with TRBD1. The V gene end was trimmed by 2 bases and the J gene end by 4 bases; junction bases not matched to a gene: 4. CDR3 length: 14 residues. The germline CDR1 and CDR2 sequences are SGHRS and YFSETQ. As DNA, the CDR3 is TGCGCCAGCAGCTTAACAGGGGCGGCAGATACGCAGTATTTT. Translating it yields CASSLTGAADTQYF. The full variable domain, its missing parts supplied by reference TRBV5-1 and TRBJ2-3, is KAGVTQTPRYLIKTRGQQVTLSCSPISGHRSVSWYQQTPGQGLQFLFEYFSETQRNKGNFPGRFSGRQFSNSRSEMNVSTLELGDSALYLCASSLTGAADTQYFGPGTRLTVL.

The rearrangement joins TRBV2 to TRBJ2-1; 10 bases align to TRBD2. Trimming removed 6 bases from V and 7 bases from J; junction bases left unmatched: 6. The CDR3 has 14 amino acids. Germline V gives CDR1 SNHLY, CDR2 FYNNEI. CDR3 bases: TGTGCCAGCAGGACAGCGGGGGGGACTAATGAGCAGTTCTTC. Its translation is CASRTAGGTNEQFF.

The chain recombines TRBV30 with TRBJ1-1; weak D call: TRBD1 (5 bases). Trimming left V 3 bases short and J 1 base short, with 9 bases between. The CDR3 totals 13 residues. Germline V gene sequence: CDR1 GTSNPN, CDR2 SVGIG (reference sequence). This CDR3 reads CAWSEDKNTEAFF. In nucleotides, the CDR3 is TGTGCCTGGAGCGAGGACAAGAACACTGAAGCTTTCTTT.

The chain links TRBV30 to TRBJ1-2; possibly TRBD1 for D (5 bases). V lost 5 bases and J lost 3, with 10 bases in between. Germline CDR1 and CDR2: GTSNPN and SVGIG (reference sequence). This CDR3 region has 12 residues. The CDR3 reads CAWVQEYYGYTF. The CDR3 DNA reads TGTGCCTGGGTACAGGAATACTATGGCTACACCTTC.

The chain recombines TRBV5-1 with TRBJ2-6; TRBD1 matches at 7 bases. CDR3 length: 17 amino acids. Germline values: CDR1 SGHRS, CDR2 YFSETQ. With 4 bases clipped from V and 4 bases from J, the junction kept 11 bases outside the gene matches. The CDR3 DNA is TGCGCCAGCAGCCCACCACGAACAGGGGACGGGGCCAACGTCCTGACTTTC. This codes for CASSPPRTGDGANVLTF.

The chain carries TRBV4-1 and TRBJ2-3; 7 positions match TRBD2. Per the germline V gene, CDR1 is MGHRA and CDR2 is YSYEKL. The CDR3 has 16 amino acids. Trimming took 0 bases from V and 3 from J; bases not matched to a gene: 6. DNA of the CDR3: TGCGCCAGCAGCCAAGAAGCAGTGCGGGGGACAGATACGCAGTATTTT. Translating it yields CASSQEAVRGTDTQYF.

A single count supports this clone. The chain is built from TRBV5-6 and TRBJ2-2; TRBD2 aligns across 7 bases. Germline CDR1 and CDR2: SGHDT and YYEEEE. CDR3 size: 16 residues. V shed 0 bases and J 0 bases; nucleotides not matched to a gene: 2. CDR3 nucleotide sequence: TGTGCCAGCAGCTTGGTAGGGAGGGCGAACACCGGGGAGCTGTTTTTT. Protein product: CASSLVGRANTGELFF.

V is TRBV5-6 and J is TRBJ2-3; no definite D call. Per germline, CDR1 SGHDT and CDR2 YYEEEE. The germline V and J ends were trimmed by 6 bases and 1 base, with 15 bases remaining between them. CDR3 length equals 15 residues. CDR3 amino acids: CASTFEEFRTDTQYF. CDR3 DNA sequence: TGTGCCAGCACCTTTGAGGAGTTCCGCACAGATACGCAGTATTTT.

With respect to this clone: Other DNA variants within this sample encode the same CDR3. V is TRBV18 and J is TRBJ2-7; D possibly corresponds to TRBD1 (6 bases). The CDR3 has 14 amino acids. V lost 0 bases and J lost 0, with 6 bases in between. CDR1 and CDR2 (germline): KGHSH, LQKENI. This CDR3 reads CASSPPGGSYEQYF. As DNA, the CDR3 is TGTGCCAGCTCACCACCAGGGGGCTCCTACGAGCAGTACTTC.

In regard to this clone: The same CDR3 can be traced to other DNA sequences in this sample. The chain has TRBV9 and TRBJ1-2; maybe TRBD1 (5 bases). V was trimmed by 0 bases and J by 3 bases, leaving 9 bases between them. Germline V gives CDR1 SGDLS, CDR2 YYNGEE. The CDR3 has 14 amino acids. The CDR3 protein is CASSVGGGDYGYTF. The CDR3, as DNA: TGTGCCAGCAGCGTAGGTGGAGGGGACTATGGCTACACCTTC. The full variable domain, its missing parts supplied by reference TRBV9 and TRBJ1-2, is DSGVTQTPKHLITATGQRVTLRCSPRSGDLSVYWYQQSLDQGLQFLIQYYNGEERAKGNILERFSAQQFPDLHSELNLSSLELGDSALYFCASSVGGGDYGYTFGSGTRLTVV.

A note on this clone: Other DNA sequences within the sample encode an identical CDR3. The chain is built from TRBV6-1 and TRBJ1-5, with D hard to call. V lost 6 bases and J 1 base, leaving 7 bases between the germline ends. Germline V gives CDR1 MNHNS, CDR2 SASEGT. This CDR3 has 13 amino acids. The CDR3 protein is CASSPRSNQPQHF. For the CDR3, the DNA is TGTGCCAGCAGCCCCCGAAGCAATCAGCCCCAGCATTTT.

The CDR3 region has the DNA TGTGCCAGCAGCTCCACGGGAGCCTTTTCCTACGAGCAGTACTTC. This encodes CASSSTGAFSYEQYF. The V and J genes are TRBV28 and TRBJ2-7; perhaps TRBD2 as D (6 bases). Deletions cut 6 bases from V and 1 base from J, with 16 bases between. CDR1 is MDHEN, CDR2 SYDVKM, per germline. This CDR3 has 15 residues.

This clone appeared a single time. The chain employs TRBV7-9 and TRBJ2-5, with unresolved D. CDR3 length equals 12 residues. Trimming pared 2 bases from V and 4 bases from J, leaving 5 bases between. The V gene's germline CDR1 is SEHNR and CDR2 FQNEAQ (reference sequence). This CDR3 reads CASSLIGETQYF. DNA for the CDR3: TGTGCCAGCAGCTTAATAGGAGAGACCCAGTACTTC.